The 10 T cell receptor beta chains presented below share a single source sample, sequenced in a study of cytomegalovirus exposure and HLA in healthy donors. This PCR relied on a set of 60 Vbeta primers and 13 Jbeta primers. The data were produced by immunoSEQ multiplex PCR, yet TCRdb's version contains in-frame clones alone and is incomplete. The sample contains roughly 290,000 clones, 75% to 85% of which appear only once. Sequenced input: PBMCs. The receptors originated from a girl aged 2 to 10 in good health and CMV-seronegative.

The chain has TRBV7-6 and TRBJ2-7; TRBD1 matches 8 bases. The CDR3 covers 14 residues. With 4 bases clipped from V and 9 bases from J, the junction kept 11 bases outside the gene matches. Per the germline V gene, CDR1 is SGHVS and CDR2 is FNYEAQ. This CDR3 reads CASSYTYGTGTQYF. The CDR3 DNA reads as TGTGCCAGCAGCTACACGTACGGGACAGGAACGCAGTACTTC.

This chain uses TRBV6-1 with TRBJ2-7; TRBD2 matches at 9 bases. V lost 1 base, J lost 1 base, and 2 bases stayed unmatched. The germline V gene encodes CDR1 MNHNS and CDR2 SASEGT. The CDR3 length is 15 residues. The CDR3 region has the DNA TGTGCCAGCAGTGAAGAGCGGGGGGCTTCCTACGAGCAGTACTTC. Protein product: CASSEERGASYEQYF.

Only a few counts were recorded for this clone. CDR3 nucleotides: TGTGCCAGCTCCCTCCGGGGTTTCTACGAGCAGTACTTC. It specifies CASSLRGFYEQYF. V and J are TRBV6-4 and TRBJ2-7, with D perhaps matching TRBD2 (5 bases). The germline CDR1 and CDR2 sequences are MRHNA and SNTAGT. The CDR3 runs to 13 residues. V was shortened by 8 bases and J by 3 bases, with 14 bases between the two germline ends.

The table lists this clone with a few counts. Other nucleotide sequences in the sample specify the same CDR3. The V gene is TRBV18, the J gene TRBJ1-4, with 7 bases aligning to TRBD1. CDR3 length: 13 residues. Unmatched junction bases numbered 3, after V lost 4 bases and J lost 7 bases. The germline gives CDR1 KGHSH, CDR2 LQKENI. Here the CDR3 reads CASSQGAGEKLFF. In nucleotides, the CDR3 is TGTGCCAGCTCACAGGGGGCTGGTGAAAAACTGTTTTTT.

This sequence joins TRBV29-1 and TRBJ2-7; a weak D match, TRBD2 (6 bases). This CDR3 has 16 amino acids. The ends were cut back, 1 base at V and 2 bases at J, with 18 bases in the middle. Germline CDR1 is SQVTM and CDR2 is ANQGSEA. The CDR3 DNA reads TGCAGCGTTGAAGTCCCAAGGAGGGGTAATCCCTACGAGCAGTACTTC. This gives the protein CSVEVPRRGNPYEQYF.

This clone was observed once. The chain has TRBV29-1 and TRBJ1-1; D is uncertain. V was clipped by 7 bases and J by 4 bases, with 19 bases between them. Germline V CDR1 and CDR2: SQVTM, ANQGSEA. The CDR3 is 14 amino acids. The CDR3 DNA reads TGCAGCGCCCTAAGGCAGGTCGGGATCACTGAAGCTTTCTTT. Translation: CSALRQVGITEAFF. Full variable domain (missing parts from reference TRBV29-1 and TRBJ1-1): SAVISQKPSRDICQRGTSLTIQCQVDSQVTMMFWYRQQPGQSLTLIATANQGSEATYESGFVIDKFPISRPNLTFSTLTVSNMSPEDSSIYLCSALRQVGITEAFFGQGTRLTVV.

V and J are TRBV5-1 and TRBJ2-7, with 9 bases fitting TRBD2. V gave up 0 bases and J gave up 6 bases; unmatched junction bases: 16. The CDR3 consists of 18 residues. Germline CDR1 and CDR2: SGHRS and YFSETQ. CDR3 residues: CASSLGAPWRLAGCEQYF. CDR3 DNA sequence: TGCGCCAGCAGCTTGGGGGCCCCCTGGAGGCTAGCGGGGTGCGAGCAGTACTTC.

The rearrangement joins TRBV4-2 to TRBJ2-5; D may be TRBD2 (6 bases). The DNA matches TRBJ2-7 better at its end, which makes the J call doubtful. The CDR3 has 19 residues. Germline CDR1 LGHNA, CDR2 YNFKEQ. CDR3 bases: TGTGCCAGCAGCCAAGAGGTACCCCAGAGGGCGGGAAGGAGCTACGAGCAGTACTTC. Translating gives CASSQEVPQRAGRSYEQYF.

The V call is TRBV27, the J call TRBJ2-7; D is ambiguous. CDR1 MNHEY and CDR2 SMNVEV come from the germline V gene (reference sequence). Trimming took off 3 bases at V and 3 bases at J, with 9 bases between the two ends. This CDR3 is built from 13 residues. In DNA, the CDR3 is TGTGCCAGCAGTTTGAATGAGGACTACGAGCAGTACTTC. As protein: CASSLNEDYEQYF.

The rearrangement joins TRBV7-9 to TRBJ2-5; D gene uncertain. The last part of the DNA fits TRBJ2-7 better; the J call may be wrong. The CDR3 totals 11 residues. CDR1 and CDR2 (germline): SEHNR, FQNEAQ (reference sequence). DNA of the CDR3: TGTGCCAGCAGCCCACACTACGAGCAGTACTTC. It encodes CASSPHYEQYF.